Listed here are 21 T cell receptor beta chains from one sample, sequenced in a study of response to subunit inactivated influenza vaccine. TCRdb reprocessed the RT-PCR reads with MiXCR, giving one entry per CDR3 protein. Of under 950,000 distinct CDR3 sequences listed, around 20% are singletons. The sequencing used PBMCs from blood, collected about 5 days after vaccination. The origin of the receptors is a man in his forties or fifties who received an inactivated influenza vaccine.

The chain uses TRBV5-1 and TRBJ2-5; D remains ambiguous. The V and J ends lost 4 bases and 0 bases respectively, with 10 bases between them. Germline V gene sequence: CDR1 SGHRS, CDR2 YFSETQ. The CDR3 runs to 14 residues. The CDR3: CASSITGDQETQYF. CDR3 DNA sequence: TGCGCCAGCAGCATTACTGGGGACCAAGAGACCCAGTACTTC.

The chain's CDR3 is CASSKDRTYGELFF. CDR3 in DNA: TGCGCCAGCAGCAAGGACAGAACTTACGGGGAGCTGTTTTTT. J is TRBJ2-2 and V is TRBV5-1; D possibly corresponds to TRBD1 (6 bases). The germline CDR1 and CDR2 sequences are SGHRS and YFSETQ. The CDR3 extends over 14 amino acids. Trimming pared 4 bases from V and 7 bases from J, leaving 14 bases between.

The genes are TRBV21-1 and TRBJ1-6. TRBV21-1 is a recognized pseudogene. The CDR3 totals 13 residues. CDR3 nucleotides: TGTGCCAGCAGCAAAGTGCCCCATTCACCCCTCCACTTT. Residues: CASSKVPHSPLHF.

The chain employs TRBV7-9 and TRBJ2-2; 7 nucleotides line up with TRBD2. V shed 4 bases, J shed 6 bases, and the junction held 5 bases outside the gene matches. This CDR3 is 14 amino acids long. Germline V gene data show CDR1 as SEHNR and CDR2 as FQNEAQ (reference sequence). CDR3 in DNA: TGTGCCAGCAGCTCACCAGCGGGGCCCGGGGAGCTGTTTTTT. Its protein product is CASSSPAGPGELFF.

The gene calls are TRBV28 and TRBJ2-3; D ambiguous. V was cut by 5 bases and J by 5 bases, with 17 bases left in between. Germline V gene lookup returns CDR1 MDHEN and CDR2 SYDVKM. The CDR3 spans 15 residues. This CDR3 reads CASSTIPGSGDTQYF. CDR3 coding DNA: TGTGCCAGCAGTACCATCCCGGGCTCGGGAGATACGCAGTATTTT.

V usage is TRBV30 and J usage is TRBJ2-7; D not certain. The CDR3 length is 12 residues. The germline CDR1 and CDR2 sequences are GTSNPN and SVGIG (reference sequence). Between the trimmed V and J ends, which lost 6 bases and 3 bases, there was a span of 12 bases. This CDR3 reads CACSSSIYEQYF. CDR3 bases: TGTGCCTGCTCTAGTTCGATCTACGAGCAGTACTTC.

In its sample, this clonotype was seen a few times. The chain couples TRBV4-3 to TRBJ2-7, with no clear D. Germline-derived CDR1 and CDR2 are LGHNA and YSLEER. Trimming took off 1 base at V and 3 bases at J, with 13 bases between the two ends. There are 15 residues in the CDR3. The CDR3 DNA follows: TGCGCCAGCAGCCAAGGAGTCTTAATGGGCTACGAGCAGTACTTC. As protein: CASSQGVLMGYEQYF.

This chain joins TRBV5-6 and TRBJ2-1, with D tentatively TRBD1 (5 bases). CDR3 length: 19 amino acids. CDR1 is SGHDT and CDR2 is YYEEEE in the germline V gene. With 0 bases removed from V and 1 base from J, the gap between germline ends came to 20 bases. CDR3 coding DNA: TGTGCCAGCAGCTTGGTAGGCCCCCGACAGAGAATTTCCTACAATGAGCAGTTCTTC. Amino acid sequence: CASSLVGPRQRISYNEQFF.

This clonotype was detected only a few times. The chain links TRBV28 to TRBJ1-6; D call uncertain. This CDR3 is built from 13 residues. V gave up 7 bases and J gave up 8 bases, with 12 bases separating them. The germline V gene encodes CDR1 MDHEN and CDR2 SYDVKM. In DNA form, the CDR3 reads TGTGCCAGCACTAAGGGTTTTTATTCACCCCTCCACTTT. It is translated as CASTKGFYSPLHF. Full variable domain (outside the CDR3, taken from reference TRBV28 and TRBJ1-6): DVKVTQSSRYLVKRTGEKVFLECVQDMDHENMFWYRQDPGLGLRLIYFSYDVKMKEKGDIPEGYSVSREKKERFSLILESASTNQTSMYLCASTKGFYSPLHFGNGTRLTVT.

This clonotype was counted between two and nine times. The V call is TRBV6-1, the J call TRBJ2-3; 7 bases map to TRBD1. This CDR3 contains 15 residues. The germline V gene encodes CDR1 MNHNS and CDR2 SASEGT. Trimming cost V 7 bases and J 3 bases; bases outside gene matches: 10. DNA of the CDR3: TGTGCCAGCACCACAGAGGGGGCTTTTACAGATACGCAGTATTTT. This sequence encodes CASTTEGAFTDTQYF.

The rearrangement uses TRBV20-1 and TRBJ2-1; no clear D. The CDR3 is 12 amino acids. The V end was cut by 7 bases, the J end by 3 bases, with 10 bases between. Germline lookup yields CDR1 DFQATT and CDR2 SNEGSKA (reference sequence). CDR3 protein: CSVPRNYNEQFF. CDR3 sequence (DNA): TGCAGTGTCCCCAGGAACTACAATGAGCAGTTCTTC.

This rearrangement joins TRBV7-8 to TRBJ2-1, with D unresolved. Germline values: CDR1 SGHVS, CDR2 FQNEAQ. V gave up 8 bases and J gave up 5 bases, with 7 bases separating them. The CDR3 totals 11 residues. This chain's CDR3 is CASAPNNEQFF. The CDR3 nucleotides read TGTGCCAGCGCGCCTAACAATGAGCAGTTCTTC.

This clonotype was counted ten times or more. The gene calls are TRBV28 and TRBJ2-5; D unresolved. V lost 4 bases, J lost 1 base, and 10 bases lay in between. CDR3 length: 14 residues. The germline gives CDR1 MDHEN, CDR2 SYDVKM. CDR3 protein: CASSSSGLQETQYF. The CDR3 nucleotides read TGTGCCAGCAGTTCCTCGGGTCTCCAAGAGACCCAGTACTTC.

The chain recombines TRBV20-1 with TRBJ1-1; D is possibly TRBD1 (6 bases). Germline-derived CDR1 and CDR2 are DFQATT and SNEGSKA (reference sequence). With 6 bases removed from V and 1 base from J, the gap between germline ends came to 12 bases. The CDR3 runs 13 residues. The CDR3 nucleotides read TGCAGTGCAGAGAGGACAGAGAACACTGAAGCTTTCTTT. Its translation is CSAERTENTEAFF.

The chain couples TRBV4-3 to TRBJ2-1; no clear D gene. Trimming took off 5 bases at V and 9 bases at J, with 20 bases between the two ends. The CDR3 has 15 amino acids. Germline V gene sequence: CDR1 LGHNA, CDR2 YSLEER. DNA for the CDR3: TGCGCCAGCAGCGCTTATCTACTTTCCACCGGTGAGCAGTTCTTC. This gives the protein CASSAYLLSTGEQFF.

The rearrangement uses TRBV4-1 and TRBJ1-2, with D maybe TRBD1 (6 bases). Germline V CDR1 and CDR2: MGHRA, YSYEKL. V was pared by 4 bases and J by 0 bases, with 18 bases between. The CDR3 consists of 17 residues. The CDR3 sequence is CASSPSRGIRANYGYTF. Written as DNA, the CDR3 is TGCGCCAGCAGCCCATCAAGGGGGATTAGGGCTAACTATGGCTACACCTTC.

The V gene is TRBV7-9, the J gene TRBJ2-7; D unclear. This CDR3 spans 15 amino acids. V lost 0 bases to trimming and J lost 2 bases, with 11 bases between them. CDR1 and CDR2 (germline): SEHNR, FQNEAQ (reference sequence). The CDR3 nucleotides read TGTGCCAGCAGCTTAGCGCGCCAGCAACCCTACGAGCAGTACTTC. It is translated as CASSLARQQPYEQYF.

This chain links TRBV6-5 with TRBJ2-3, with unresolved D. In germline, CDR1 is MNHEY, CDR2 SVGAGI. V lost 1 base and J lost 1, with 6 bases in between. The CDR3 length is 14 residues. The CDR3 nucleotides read TGTGCCAGCAGTTACTTTGCGGGCACAGATACGCAGTATTTT. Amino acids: CASSYFAGTDTQYF.

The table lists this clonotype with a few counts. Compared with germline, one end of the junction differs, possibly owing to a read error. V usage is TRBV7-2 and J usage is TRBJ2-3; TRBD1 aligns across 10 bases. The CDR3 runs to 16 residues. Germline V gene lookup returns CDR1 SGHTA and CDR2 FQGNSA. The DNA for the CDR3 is TGCGCCAGCAGCCTAGCCGGGACAGGGGGCACAGATACGCAGTATTTT. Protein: CASSLAGTGGTDTQYF.

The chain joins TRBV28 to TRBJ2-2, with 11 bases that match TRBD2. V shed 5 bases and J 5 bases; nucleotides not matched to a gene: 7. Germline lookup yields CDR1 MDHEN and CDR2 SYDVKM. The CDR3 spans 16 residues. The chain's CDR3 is CASSVLSGRATGELFF. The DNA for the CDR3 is TGTGCCAGCAGTGTACTTAGCGGGAGGGCAACCGGGGAGCTGTTTTTT.

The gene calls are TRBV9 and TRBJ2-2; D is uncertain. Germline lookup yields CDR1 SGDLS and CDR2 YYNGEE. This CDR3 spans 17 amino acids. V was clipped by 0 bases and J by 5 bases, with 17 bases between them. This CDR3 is CASSVGSWSDSTGELFF. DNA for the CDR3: TGTGCCAGCAGCGTAGGTAGTTGGTCTGACTCGACCGGGGAGCTGTTTTTT.